What follows are 25 T cell receptor beta chains derived from one specimen sequenced in a study of vaccination effects on CD4 cells after COVID-19. Assay used: immunoSEQ multiplex PCR; TCRdb lists only in-frame clones, some missing. The sample lists tens of thousands of clones; roughly 79% were seen once. Antigen-specific CD4+ T cell clonotypes were called by their expansion after viral peptide-pool culture in ViraFEST. At the end of about ten days of culture, CD4+ T cells were isolated. No antigens are known for them. Here the sequenced sample was CD4+ T cells from PBMCs cultured with HCoV-229E spike peptides, taken before COVID-19 vaccination. Receptor source: a human donor who received a COVID-19 vaccine.

CDR3 nucleotide sequence: TGCGCCAGCAGCTTAGAGGCCGGAGATACGCAGTATTTT. The encoded protein is CASSLEAGDTQYF. The chain combines TRBV5-1 with TRBJ2-3; D remains unclear. This CDR3 contains 13 residues. Germline V gene data show CDR1 as SGHRS and CDR2 as YFSETQ. V shed 2 bases and J shed 5 bases, with 9 bases lying between them. Full variable domain (remainder filled in from reference TRBV5-1 and TRBJ2-3): KAGVTQTPRYLIKTRGQQVTLSCSPISGHRSVSWYQQTPGQGLQFLFEYFSETQRNKGNFPGRFSGRQFSNSRSEMNVSTLELGDSALYLCASSLEAGDTQYFGPGTRLTVL.

A word on this clone: This same CDR3 is encoded by further DNA sequences in the sample. The V and J genes are TRBV5-1 and TRBJ2-6; D gene unclear. V shed 2 bases and J shed 0 bases, with 9 bases lying between them. This CDR3 has 16 residues. In germline, CDR1 is SGHRS, CDR2 YFSETQ. The CDR3 loop is CASSLTVSSGANVLTF. The CDR3 bases are TGCGCCAGCAGCTTAACGGTTAGCTCTGGGGCCAACGTCCTGACTTTC.

The chain combines TRBV18 with TRBJ2-1, with D possibly matching TRBD2 (5 bases). The CDR3 contains 14 residues. Germline V gene sequence: CDR1 KGHSH, CDR2 LQKENI. Trimming pared 1 base from V and 9 bases from J, leaving 13 bases between. DNA of the CDR3: TGTGCCAGCTCACCACTGGCTGGAGAGGGTGAGCAGTTCTTC. It encodes CASSPLAGEGEQFF.

The V call is TRBV4-2, the J call TRBJ1-5; TRBD1 aligns across 10 bases. Germline lookup yields CDR1 LGHNA and CDR2 YNFKEQ. The CDR3 has 18 residues. V shed 1 base, J shed 0 bases, and the junction held 6 bases outside the gene matches. This CDR3 is CASSQGQGQGYSNQPQHF. Here the CDR3 DNA reads TGTGCCAGCAGCCAAGGCCAGGGACAGGGGTATAGCAATCAGCCCCAGCATTTT.

The chain carries TRBV29-1 and TRBJ2-3, with 7 bases identical to TRBD1. This CDR3 contains 15 residues. Germline V gene lookup returns CDR1 SQVTM and CDR2 ANQGSEA. The ends lost 4 bases at V and 3 bases at J; junction bases unmatched: 10. CDR3 DNA: TGCAGCGTTGTCGTAGGGGCAGGGGGAACAGATACGCAGTATTTT. Its translation: CSVVVGAGGTDTQYF.

Here the CDR3 DNA reads TGTGCCAGCTCGCCGCAGTCCCACAGGGGCGGTAATGAAAAACTGTTTTTT. It specifies CASSPQSHRGGNEKLFF. The chain combines TRBV18 with TRBJ1-4; 7 nucleotides agree with TRBD1. The CDR3 has 17 residues. Germline V gene sequence: CDR1 KGHSH, CDR2 LQKENI. Losses at the gene ends were 6 bases for V and 4 bases for J; bases not matched to a gene: 14.

The chain joins TRBV24-1 to TRBJ1-5; 12 nucleotides match TRBD1. This CDR3 has 17 residues. The V gene end was trimmed by 4 bases and the J gene end by 3 bases; junction bases not matched to a gene: 6. Germline lookup yields CDR1 KGHDR and CDR2 SFDVKD. The CDR3 loop is CATSDPGQGALNQPQHF. The DNA for the CDR3 is TGTGCCACCAGTGACCCGGGACAGGGGGCCCTCAATCAGCCCCAGCATTTT.

V and J are TRBV5-1 and TRBJ2-5; 7 nucleotides agree with TRBD1. Per the germline V gene, CDR1 is SGHRS and CDR2 is YFSETQ. J was trimmed by 1 base and V by 2 bases; bases with no gene match: 2. This CDR3 comprises 14 residues. As DNA, the CDR3 is TGCGCCAGCAGCTTAAGACAGGGCCAAGAGACCCAGTACTTC. Encoded protein: CASSLRQGQETQYF.

This clone was observed a handful of times. The chain is built from TRBV18 and TRBJ2-3; D gene uncertain. The V gene lost 1 base and the J gene lost 1 base, with 6 bases spanning the gap. CDR3 length: 14 amino acids. CDR1 and CDR2 (germline): KGHSH, LQKENI. The DNA of the CDR3 is TGTGCCAGCTCACCACAGTGGGGCACAGATACGCAGTATTTT. Translation: CASSPQWGTDTQYF.

The genes are TRBV7-2 and TRBJ1-1; D not certain. With 5 bases removed from V and 1 base from J, the gap between germline ends came to 11 bases. Germline loops: CDR1 SGHTA, CDR2 FQGNSA. The length of the CDR3 is 14 residues. DNA for the CDR3: TGTGCCAGCAGCCTTATACGACAGAACACTGAAGCTTTCTTT. This encodes CASSLIRQNTEAFF.

The chain uses TRBV24-1 and TRBJ2-2; 8 bases fit TRBD1. The J segment lost 1 base and the V segment lost 2 bases, leaving 2 bases of the junction unmatched. The CDR3 contains 16 residues. Germline values: CDR1 KGHDR, CDR2 SFDVKD. The CDR3 region is CATSDSGGKNTGELFF. DNA of the CDR3: TGTGCCACCAGTGATTCAGGGGGCAAGAACACCGGGGAGCTGTTTTTT.

A few counts support this clone. This same CDR3 is encoded by further DNA sequences in the sample. V is TRBV28 and J is TRBJ1-5; 8 bases align to TRBD1. V gave up 6 bases and J gave up 7 bases; unmatched junction bases: 8. Germline CDR1 is MDHEN and CDR2 is SYDVKM. The CDR3 has 14 residues. Here the CDR3 reads CASSSQGARQPQHF. CDR3 DNA: TGTGCCAGCAGCAGTCAGGGGGCACGGCAGCCCCAGCATTTT.

This clone appeared once. The chain has TRBV3-1 (or the pseudogene TRBV3-2) and TRBJ1-1, with D possibly matching TRBD1 (6 bases). The CDR3 totals 15 residues. With 0 bases removed from V and 4 bases from J, the gap between germline ends came to 12 bases. Germline CDR1 and CDR2: LGHDT and YNNKEL (reference sequence). The CDR3: CASSQDLRRGTEAFF. In DNA form, the CDR3 reads TGTGCCAGCAGCCAAGATCTCCGCAGGGGCACTGAAGCTTTCTTT.

This chain's CDR3 is CATIGPGSTDTQYF. The CDR3 DNA sequence: TGTGCCACCATCGGACCAGGGAGCACAGATACGCAGTATTTT. V is TRBV24-1 and J is TRBJ2-3; tentatively, D is TRBD1 (5 bases). This CDR3 is built from 14 residues. Trimming left V 8 bases short and J 0 bases short, with 11 bases between. Germline V gene data show CDR1 as KGHDR and CDR2 as SFDVKD.

The rearrangement uses TRBV14 and TRBJ1-2; weak D call: TRBD1 (6 bases). CDR1 and CDR2 from the germline V gene are SGHDN and FVKESK. Trimming pared 0 bases from V and 6 bases from J, leaving 14 bases between. The CDR3 covers 15 residues. The CDR3 region is CASSQEGGTIDGYTF. CDR3 nucleotides: TGTGCCAGCAGCCAAGAAGGAGGGACAATCGATGGCTACACCTTC.

The V call is TRBV6-1, the J call TRBJ2-7; TRBD1 agrees at 8 bases. Germline V gene sequence: CDR1 MNHNS, CDR2 SASEGT. This CDR3 is 13 amino acids long. Here the CDR3 DNA reads TGTGCCAGCAGTGATCTCAGGGGGCAAGTTAAGGACGTC. It is translated as CASSDLRGQVKDV.

The rearrangement joins TRBV7-3 to TRBJ2-3, with 8 bases aligning to TRBD2. Germline trimming cut 6 bases from V and 3 bases from J; bases unmatched to any gene: 5. The CDR3 contains 14 residues. Germline V gene sequence: CDR1 SGHTA, CDR2 FQGTGA. CDR3 sequence (DNA): TGTGCCAGCAGTTCCGGGGGGGGGACAGATACGCAGTATTTT. It codes for CASSSGGGTDTQYF.

The rearrangement joins TRBV6-5 to TRBJ2-7; the match to TRBD2 covers 8 bases. The CDR3 loop spans 15 amino acids. Germline CDR1 and CDR2: MNHEY and SVGAGI. V lost 6 bases, J lost 2 bases, and 9 bases stayed unmatched. The CDR3 nucleotides are TGTGCCAGCAGGCTAAGCGGGGGTGGAACCTACGAGCAGTACGTC. It translates to CASRLSGGGTYEQYV.

This clone was counted a single time. The CDR3 coding sequence is TGTGCCAGCACCATGACAGGGGGGGTAGGAGGCTACACCTTC. It encodes CASTMTGGVGGYTF. This chain links TRBV7-3 with TRBJ1-2; the match to TRBD1 covers 9 bases. After removal of 7 bases from V and 8 bases from J, the junction contained 11 bases not matched to a gene. The CDR3 has 14 amino acids. In germline, CDR1 is SGHTA, CDR2 FQGTGA.

This chain uses TRBV6-6 with TRBJ1-2, with 8 bases matching TRBD1. V lost 5 bases and J lost 8; bases outside the gene matches: 13. There are 15 residues in the CDR3. The V gene's germline CDR1 is MNHNY and CDR2 SVGAGI (reference sequence). CDR3 protein: CASSPPRDRPLGYTF. In DNA, the CDR3 is TGTGCCAGCAGTCCTCCCCGGGACAGGCCTTTGGGCTACACCTTC.

This clone turned up a few times. The J gene is TRBJ1-1, the V gene TRBV18; TRBD1 might be the D (5 bases). The CDR3 consists of 12 residues. Germline V gene lookup returns CDR1 KGHSH and CDR2 LQKENI. The V end lost 1 base, the J end lost 6 bases, and 6 bases lay between the germline ends. The CDR3 DNA sequence: TGTGCCAGCTCACCACGGGGGGCTGAAGCTTTCTTT. Its protein is CASSPRGAEAFF.

This sequence joins TRBV10-3 and TRBJ1-2; 9 positions agree with TRBD1. This CDR3 contains 14 residues. The germline gives CDR1 ENHRY, CDR2 SYGVKD. Trimming removed 6 bases from V and 4 bases from J; junction bases left unmatched: 6. In DNA form, the CDR3 reads TGTGCCATCAGAGGACAGGGGCGATTCTATGGCTACACCTTC. It encodes CAIRGQGRFYGYTF.

The chain uses TRBV11-2 and TRBJ1-5; D gene ambiguous. Trimming left V 3 bases short and J 4 bases short, with 7 bases between. Germline loops: CDR1 SGHAT, CDR2 FQNNGV. The CDR3 is made up of 13 amino acids. The CDR3 nucleotides read TGTGCCAGCAGCTTTACCAATAATCAGCCCCAGCATTTT. It yields the protein CASSFTNNQPQHF.

The chain is built from TRBV2 and TRBJ1-2; D unclear. This CDR3 contains 15 residues. Trimming pared 6 bases from V and 2 bases from J, leaving 16 bases between. The germline CDR1 and CDR2 sequences are SNHLY and FYNNEI. CDR3 DNA: TGTGCCAGCAGGGTGGAGGTATTAGGAAACTATGGCTACACCTTC. This encodes CASRVEVLGNYGYTF.

The chain carries TRBV20-1 and TRBJ1-6, with D possibly TRBD1 on 5 matching bases. This CDR3 spans 17 amino acids. In germline, CDR1 is DFQATT, CDR2 SNEGSKA (reference sequence). V was clipped by 3 bases and J by 2 bases, with 17 bases between them. CDR3 in amino acids: CSASLVGRQTYNSPLHF. In DNA, the CDR3 is TGCAGTGCTAGTCTGGTCGGGCGACAGACCTATAATTCACCCCTCCACTTT.